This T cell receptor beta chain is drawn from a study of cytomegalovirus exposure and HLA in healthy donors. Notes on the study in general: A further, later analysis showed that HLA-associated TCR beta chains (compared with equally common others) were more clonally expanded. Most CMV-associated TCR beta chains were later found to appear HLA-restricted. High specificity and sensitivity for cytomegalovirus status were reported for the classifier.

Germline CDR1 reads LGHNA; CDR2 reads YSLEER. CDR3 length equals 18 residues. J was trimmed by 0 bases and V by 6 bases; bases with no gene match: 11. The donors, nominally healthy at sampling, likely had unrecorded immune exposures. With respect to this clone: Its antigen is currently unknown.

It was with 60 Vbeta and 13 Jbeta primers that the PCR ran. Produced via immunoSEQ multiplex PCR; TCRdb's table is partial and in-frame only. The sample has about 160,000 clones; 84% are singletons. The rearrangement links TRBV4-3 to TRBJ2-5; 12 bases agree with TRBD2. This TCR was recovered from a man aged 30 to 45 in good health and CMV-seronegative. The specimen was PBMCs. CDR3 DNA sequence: TGCGCCAGCAGTTCGGCTAGCGGGAGGGCCGGGTACCAAGAGACCCAGTACTTC. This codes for CASSSASGRAGYQETQYF.